This entry lists 8 T cell receptor beta chains sequenced from one sample in a study of T cell repertoires in ileal Crohn's disease (dated by TCRdb to between 2018 and 2020). The meaning of the sample's time point label: neoterminal ileum biopsy at postoperative endoscopy, about 6 months after surgery. Libraries came from the immunoSEQ multiplex PCR assay. In its TCRdb copy, this immuneACCESS table keeps in-frame sequences only and misses some clones. Where compared with another copy, unresolved V genes explain less than half of these, and the others have no known cause. Counted in this sample were some 10,000 clones; around four fifths of them appeared once. The top ten clonotypes cover about 17% of the sample. What was sequenced was ileal tissue. The receptors originated from an adult with Crohn's disease.

The chain joins TRBV5-6 to TRBJ1-1; the D gene is possibly TRBD1 (5 bases). Trimming removed 5 bases at V and 3 bases at J, with 11 bases between. This CDR3 is 13 amino acids long. Germline V gene lookup returns CDR1 SGHDT and CDR2 YYEEEE. The CDR3 bases are TGTGCCAGCAGAAGCAGGGCGTACACTGAAGCTTTCTTT. It yields the protein CASRSRAYTEAFF. Based on the CDR3 plus reference TRBV5-6 and TRBJ1-1, the full variable domain is DAGVTQSPTHLIKTRGQQVTLRCSPKSGHDTVSWYQQALGQGPQFIFQYYEEEERQRGNFPDRFSGHQFPNYSSELNVNALLLGDSALYLCASRSRAYTEAFFGQGTRLTVV.

In nucleotides, the CDR3 is TGCAGCGGCGGGACAGTCCAAGAGACCCAGTACTTC. It specifies CSGGTVQETQYF. The J gene is TRBJ2-5, the V gene TRBV29-1; D might be TRBD1 (7 bases). Germline CDR1 and CDR2: SQVTM and ANQGSEA. The CDR3 totals 12 residues. V was clipped by 7 bases and J by 1 base, with 10 bases between them.

This chain uses TRBV7-8 with TRBJ2-1; 11 nucleotides align to TRBD1. The CDR3 loop spans 14 amino acids. Trimming removed 6 bases from V and 9 bases from J; junction bases left unmatched: 7. Per the germline V gene, CDR1 is SGHVS and CDR2 is FQNEAQ. Here the CDR3 reads CASRGQGAQGEQFF. The DNA of the CDR3 is TGTGCCAGCAGAGGACAGGGGGCGCAGGGTGAGCAGTTCTTC.

The V call is TRBV19, the J call TRBJ2-7; D may be TRBD2 (5 bases). Germline CDR1 and CDR2: LNHDA and SQIVND (reference sequence). The CDR3 spans 15 residues. Trimming left V 3 bases short and J 5 bases short, with 17 bases between. CDR3 nucleotides: TGTGCCAGTAGTATTGATCAAGGAGGTCGCGACGAGCAGTACTTC. It yields the protein CASSIDQGGRDEQYF.

This sequence joins TRBV7-9 and TRBJ2-7, with 8 positions matching TRBD1. Germline V CDR1 and CDR2: SEHNR, FQNEAQ (reference sequence). V lost 3 bases, J lost 2 bases, and 6 bases stayed unmatched. The CDR3 sequence is 15 residues long. The CDR3 DNA is TGTGCCAGCAGCTTTGGGGACAGGATCCCCTACGAGCAGTACTTC. Translated, it gives CASSFGDRIPYEQYF.

This chain uses TRBV28 with TRBJ1-1; 9 bases map to TRBD1. With V trimmed by 7 bases and J by 1 base, 10 bases remained unmatched. This CDR3 contains 16 residues. CDR1 and CDR2 (germline): MDHEN, SYDVKM. CDR3: CASTIPQGAGNTEAFF. The CDR3 DNA reads as TGTGCCAGCACAATCCCACAGGGGGCTGGGAACACTGAAGCTTTCTTT.

This clone has just a few counts. At one end, the junction sequence differs from germline, possibly due to a read error. The chain is built from TRBV5-8 and TRBJ1-5, with D hard to call. Germline lookup yields CDR1 SGHTS and CDR2 YDEGEE. This CDR3 contains 14 residues. The CDR3 here is CASSQSPGSQPQHF. CDR3 coding DNA: TGCGCCAGCAGCCAAAGTCCCGGGTCTCAGCCCCAGCATTTT.

This clone counts as large (0.1 to 1%). CDR3 sequence: CASSLGQNYNEQFF. The CDR3 DNA reads TGTGCCAGCAGCTTAGGGCAGAACTACAATGAGCAGTTCTTC. This chain joins TRBV11-2 and TRBJ2-1, with D uncertain. Germline CDR1 SGHAT, CDR2 FQNNGV. Trimming shortened V by 1 base and J by 3 bases, and 7 bases separated the two germline ends. The CDR3 totals 14 residues. The whole variable domain, filled in from reference TRBV11-2 and TRBJ2-1, reads EAGVAQSPRYKIIEKRQSVAFWCNPISGHATLYWYQQILGQGPKLLIQFQNNGVVDDSQLPKDRFSAERLKGVDSTLKIQPAKLEDSAVYLCASSLGQNYNEQFFGPGTRLTVL.